Given below is one T cell receptor (beta chain) in context. At the survey level, the v3.0 immunoSEQ assay was run. Clones were sequenced by immunoSEQ multiplex PCR, and TCRdb holds only the in-frame ones, with some missing. The top ten hold roughly 4% of the sample, which has about 25,000 clones, about 88% seen once. This sample is part of a study of long-term antiretroviral therapy in people with HIV. V lost 1 base and J 4 bases, leaving 13 bases between the germline ends. Germline CDR1 and CDR2: MGHRA and YSYEKL. CDR3 length: 15 residues. The origin of this receptor is a young woman with HIV. The sample was unsorted PBMCs, taken 1.9 years after starting antiretroviral therapy. This sequence joins TRBV4-1 and TRBJ1-1; D perhaps matches TRBD1 (5 bases). In DNA form, the CDR3 reads TGCGCCAGCAGCCAAGTAGGCGGGGGAGGCACTGAAGCTTTCTTT. Protein: CASSQVGGGGTEAFF.